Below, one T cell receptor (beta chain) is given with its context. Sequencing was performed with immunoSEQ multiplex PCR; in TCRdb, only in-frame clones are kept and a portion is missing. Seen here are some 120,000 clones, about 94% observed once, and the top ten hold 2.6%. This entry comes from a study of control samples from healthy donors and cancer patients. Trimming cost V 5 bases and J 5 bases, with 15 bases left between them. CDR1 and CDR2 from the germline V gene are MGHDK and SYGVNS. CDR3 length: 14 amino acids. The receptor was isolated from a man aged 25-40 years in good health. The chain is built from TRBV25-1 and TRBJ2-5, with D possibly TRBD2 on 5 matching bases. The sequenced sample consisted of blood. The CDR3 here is CASSSRTVWETQYF. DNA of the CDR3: TGTGCCAGCAGTTCCAGGACTGTGTGGGAGACCCAGTACTTC.